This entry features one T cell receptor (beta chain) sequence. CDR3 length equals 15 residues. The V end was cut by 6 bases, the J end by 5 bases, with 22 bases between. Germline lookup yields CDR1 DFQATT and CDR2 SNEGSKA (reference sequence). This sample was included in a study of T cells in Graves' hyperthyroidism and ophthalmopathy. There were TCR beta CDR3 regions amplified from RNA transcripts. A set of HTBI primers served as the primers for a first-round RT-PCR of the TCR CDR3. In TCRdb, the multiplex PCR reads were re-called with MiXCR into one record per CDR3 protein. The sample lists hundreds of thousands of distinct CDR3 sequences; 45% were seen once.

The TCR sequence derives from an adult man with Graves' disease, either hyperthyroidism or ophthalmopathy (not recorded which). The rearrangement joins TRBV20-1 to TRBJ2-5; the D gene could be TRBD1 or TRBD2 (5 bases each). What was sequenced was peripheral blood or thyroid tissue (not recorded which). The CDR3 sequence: CSAPDLGRGDETQYF. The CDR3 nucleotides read TGCAGTGCCCCCGACCTGGGACGGGGAGACGAGACCCAGTACTTC.